This T cell receptor (beta chain) was sequenced in a study of blood T cell repertoires in COVID-19. Overall study: Whether acute or convalescent, the COVID-19 samples came from the United States, Italy and Spain.

The CDR3 consists of 15 residues. Germline CDR1 is MNHNY and CDR2 is SVGAGI (reference sequence). V gave up 2 bases and J gave up 7 bases; unmatched junction bases: 3. Original data processing: Amplification of reference gene primers was used by the study to estimate nucleated cell counts. Assay: immunoSEQ multiplex PCR; the TCRdb copy retains only in-frame clones and omits some. From that table come the V and J calls and clone size; the DNA was used to work out D and trimming. This repertoire shows roughly 120,000 clones, approximately 77% found once; its top ten account for 7.9%. The gene calls are TRBV6-6 and TRBJ2-1; 12 bases agree with TRBD2. The sequence was collected from a human donor in a cohort sampled during active COVID-19. The sequenced material came from peripheral blood. In nucleotides, the CDR3 is TGTGCCAGCAGTTACCTAGCGGGGGGGCGGAATGAGCAGTTCTTC. Translating it yields CASSYLAGGRNEQFF.